A single T cell receptor (beta chain) is shown here with its context. Its antigen is unknown. The source of the sample is a study of OX40 agonist ivuxolimab in advanced cancers. Study results and limitations: At 0.1 to 3.0 mg/kg, CD4+ and CD8+ blood T cells expanded clonally by week 6. More expanded clones were seen, on average, in CD8+ T cells than in CD4+. Expansion of clones was among the lowest in partial responders at 0.1-3.0 mg/kg.

The assay was immunoSEQ multiplex PCR, and TCRdb's table has in-frame clones only and misses some. Of approximately 22,000 clones detected, about 85% appear once; the ten largest clones hold approximately 37%. The length of the CDR3 is 16 residues. The V gene's germline CDR1 is MGHDK and CDR2 SYGVNS. V lost 5 bases, J lost 2 bases, and 9 bases stayed unmatched. The chain links TRBV25-1 to TRBJ2-5, with 9 bases aligning to TRBD1. The TCR was taken from an adult with an advanced solid tumor such as melanoma, head and neck, liver or kidney cancer. The sequenced sample was CD4+ or CD8+ T cells sorted from blood, obtained in a trial of the OX40 agonist ivuxolimab. The CDR3 DNA sequence: TGTGCCAGCAGTCACTGGACAGGGGTGAGACAAGAGACCCAGTACTTC. It yields the protein CASSHWTGVRQETQYF.